This T cell receptor beta chain comes out of a study of CD8 T cells in ankylosing spondylitis. MiXCR, applied by TCRdb to the 5' RACE reads, yields one record per CDR3 protein. Of about 250,000 distinct CDR3 sequences listed, roughly a tenth are singletons. This CDR3 comprises 15 residues. Germline CDR1 reads SNHLY; CDR2 reads FYNNEI. V shed 3 bases, J shed 6 bases, and the junction held 5 bases outside the gene matches. The clonotype comes from a male donor with ankylosing spondylitis or in good health (not recorded which). The chain recombines TRBV2 with TRBJ2-2; 9 bases agree with TRBD2. The sequencing input was blood, either unsorted or a sorted T cell fraction (not recorded which). The CDR3 is CASSDLREGPGELFF. In DNA, the CDR3 is TGTGCCAGCAGTGATCTGCGGGAGGGCCCCGGGGAGCTGTTTTTT. Based on the CDR3 plus reference TRBV2 and TRBJ2-2, the full variable domain is EPEVTQTPSHQVTQMGQEVILRCVPISNHLYFYWYRQILGQKVEFLVSFYNNEISEKSEIFDDQFSVERPDGSNFTLKIRSTKLEDSAMYFCASSDLREGPGELFFGEGSRLTVL.